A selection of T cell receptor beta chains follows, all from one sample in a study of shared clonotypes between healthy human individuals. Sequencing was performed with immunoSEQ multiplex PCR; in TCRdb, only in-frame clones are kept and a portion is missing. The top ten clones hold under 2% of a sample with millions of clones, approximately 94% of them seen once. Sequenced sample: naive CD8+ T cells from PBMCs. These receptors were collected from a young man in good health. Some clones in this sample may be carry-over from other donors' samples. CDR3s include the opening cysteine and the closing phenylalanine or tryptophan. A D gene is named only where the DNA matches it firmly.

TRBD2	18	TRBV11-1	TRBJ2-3	TGTGCCAGCAGCTACACCGGGACTAGCGGGAGGGGGACAGATACGCAGTATTTT	CASSYTGTSGRGTDTQYF
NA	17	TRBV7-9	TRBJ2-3	TGTGCCAGCAGCTTAGTTATTTGGGACACCGACACAGATACGCAGTATTTT	CASSLVIWDTDTDTQYF
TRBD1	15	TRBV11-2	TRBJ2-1	TGTGCCAGCAGCTCTCCACAGGGGGCTTGGGATGAGCAGTTCTTC	CASSSPQGAWDEQFF
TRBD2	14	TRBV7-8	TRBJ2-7	TGTGCCAGCAGCTTAGGGACTAGAACCAACGAGCAGTACTTC	CASSLGTRTNEQYF
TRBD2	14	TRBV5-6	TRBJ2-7	TGTGCCAGCAGCCCGGGAGGGGGTACGTACGAGCAGTACTTC	CASSPGGGTYEQYF
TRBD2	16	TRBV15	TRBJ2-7	TGTGCCACCAGCAGAGATAGAATGGGGAGGGGTGGCGAGCAGTACTTC	CATSRDRMGRGGEQYF
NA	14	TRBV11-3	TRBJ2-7	TGTGCCAGCAGCCCAATGGGCGGATCCTACGAGCAGTACTTC	CASSPMGGSYEQYF
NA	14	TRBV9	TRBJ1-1	TGTGCCAGCAGCGCGGACAGAAGAGGGACTGAAGCTTTCTTT	CASSADRRGTEAFF
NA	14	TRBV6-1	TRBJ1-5	TGTGCCAGCAGCCACACAGGGATCAATCAGCCCCAGCATTTT	CASSHTGINQPQHF
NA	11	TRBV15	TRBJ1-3	TGTGCCACCAGCTGGGGAGGCACCATATATTTT	CATSWGGTIYF
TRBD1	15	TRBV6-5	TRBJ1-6	TGTGCCAGCAGTGCGGGACAGGGGTTGAATTCACCCCTCCACTTT	CASSAGQGLNSPLHF
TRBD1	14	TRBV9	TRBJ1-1	TGTGCCAGCAGCAGGGGACAGGGCGGCACTGAAGCTTTCTTT	CASSRGQGGTEAFF
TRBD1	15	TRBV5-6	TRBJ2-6	TGTGCCAGCAGCTTGGGGACAGGGTACTTTGGGGTCCTGACTTTC	CASSLGTGYFGVLTF
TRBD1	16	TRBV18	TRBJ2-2	TGTGCCAGCTCTCAAGACAGGGGAGCAGCCACCGGGGAGCTGTTTTTT	CASSQDRGAATGELFF
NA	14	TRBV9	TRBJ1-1	TGTGCCAGCAGCGTATCAGGTAGGGACACTGAAGCTTTCTTT	CASSVSGRDTEAFF
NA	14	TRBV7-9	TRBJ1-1	TGTGCCAGCAGCCATTCACAGCTGAACACTGAAGCTTTCTTT	CASSHSQLNTEAFF
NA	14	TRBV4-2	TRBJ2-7	TGTGCCAGCAGCCAAGATCGAGCGACCTACGAGCAGTACTTC	CASSQDRATYEQYF
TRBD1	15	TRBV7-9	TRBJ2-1	TGTGCCAGCAGCCCGCGGACAGGCAACTACAATGAGCAGTTCTTC	CASSPRTGNYNEQFF
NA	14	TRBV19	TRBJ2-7	TGTGCCAGTAGTACGACACTAACCCCCTACGAGCAGTACTTC	CASSTTLTPYEQYF
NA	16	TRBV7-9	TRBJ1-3	TGTGCCAGCAGCTTAGCGGGCACCGACTCTGGAAACACCATATATTTT	CASSLAGTDSGNTIYF
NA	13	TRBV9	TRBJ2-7	TGTGCCAGCAGCGTAGAACCTAGCTACGAGCAGTACTTC	CASSVEPSYEQYF